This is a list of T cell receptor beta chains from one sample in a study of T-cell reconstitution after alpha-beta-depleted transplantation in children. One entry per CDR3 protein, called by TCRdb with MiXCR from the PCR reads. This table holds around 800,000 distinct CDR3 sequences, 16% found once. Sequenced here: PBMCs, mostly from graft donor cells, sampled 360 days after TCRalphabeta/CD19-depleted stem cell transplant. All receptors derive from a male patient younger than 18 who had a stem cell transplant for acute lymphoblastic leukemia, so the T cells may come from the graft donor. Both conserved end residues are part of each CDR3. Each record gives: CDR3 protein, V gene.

CASSLGVEETQYF	TRBV13
CASSPPHGTAMNTEAFF	TRBV18
CASSPPGLTGGELFF	TRBV3-1
CASGDQIEQYF	TRBV10-1
CASSPVRKTGGTDTQYF	TRBV5-1
CASSFYRARASGTSYNEQFF	TRBV27
CASSPWTSGRGREQFF	TRBV7-8
CASLPRRLGGETQYF	TRBV7-2
CASSGLAGDKVWPDTQYF	TRBV11-2
CASSFRWDRGLKNIQYF	TRBV7-2
CASTQPASPYEQYF	TRBV12-3/TRBV12-4
CASRITSPYNEQFF	TRBV7-9
CASSQESGSYNSPLHF	TRBV4-1
CASSAGQGDEKLFF	TRBV2
CASSLEYPSYGYTF	TRBV5-5
CASSLGVRGARKTEQYF	TRBV5-1